Reported below is one T cell receptor beta chain. The PCR was carried out with 60 Vbeta primers and 13 Jbeta primers. Assay used: immunoSEQ multiplex PCR; TCRdb lists only in-frame clones, some missing. Its table lists over 100,000 clones. Germline V gives CDR1 SGHNT, CDR2 YENEEA. CDR3 length: 15 residues. Trimming removed 5 bases at V and 1 base at J, with 11 bases between. This specimen comes from a study of cytomegalovirus exposure and HLA in healthy donors. The chain employs TRBV11-3 and TRBJ2-2; a possible D gene is TRBD2 (7 bases). The specimen was PBMCs. This clonotype originated in a man younger than 45 in good health and CMV-seronegative. The DNA of the CDR3 is TGTGCCAGCAGCCCAGGGGAGGGGAACACCGGGGAGCTGTTTTTT. This gives the protein CASSPGEGNTGELFF.